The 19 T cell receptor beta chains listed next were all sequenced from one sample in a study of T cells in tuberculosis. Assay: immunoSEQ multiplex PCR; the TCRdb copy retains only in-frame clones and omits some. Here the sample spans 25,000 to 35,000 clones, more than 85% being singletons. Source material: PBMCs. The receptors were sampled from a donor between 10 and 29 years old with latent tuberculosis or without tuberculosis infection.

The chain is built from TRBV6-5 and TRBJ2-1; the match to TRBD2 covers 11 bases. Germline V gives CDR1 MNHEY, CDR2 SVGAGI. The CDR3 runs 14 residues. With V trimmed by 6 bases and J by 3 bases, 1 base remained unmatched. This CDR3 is CASSLAGGYNEQFF. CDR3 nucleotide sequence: TGTGCCAGCAGCCTAGCGGGGGGCTACAATGAGCAGTTCTTC.

The CDR3: CASSETLAATYEQYF. CDR3 sequence (DNA): TGTGCCAGCAGTGAAACCCTAGCGGCAACCTACGAGCAGTACTTC. The rearrangement links TRBV6-1 to TRBJ2-7; TRBD2 agrees at 7 bases. Trimming removed 2 bases from V and 2 bases from J; junction bases left unmatched: 6. The CDR3 covers 15 residues. CDR1 is MNHNS, CDR2 SASEGT, per germline.

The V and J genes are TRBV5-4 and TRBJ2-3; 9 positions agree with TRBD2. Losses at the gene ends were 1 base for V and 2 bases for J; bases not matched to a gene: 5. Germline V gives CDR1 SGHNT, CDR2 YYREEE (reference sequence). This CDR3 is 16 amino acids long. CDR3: CASSLKLAGNTDTQYF. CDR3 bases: TGTGCCAGCAGCTTGAAGCTAGCGGGAAACACAGATACGCAGTATTTT.

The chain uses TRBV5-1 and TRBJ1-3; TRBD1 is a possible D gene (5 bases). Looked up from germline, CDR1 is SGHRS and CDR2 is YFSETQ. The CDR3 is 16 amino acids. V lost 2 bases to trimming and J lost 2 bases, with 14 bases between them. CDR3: CASSFLALGAGNTIYF. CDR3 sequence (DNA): TGCGCCAGCAGCTTTCTGGCCCTAGGGGCTGGAAACACCATATATTTT.

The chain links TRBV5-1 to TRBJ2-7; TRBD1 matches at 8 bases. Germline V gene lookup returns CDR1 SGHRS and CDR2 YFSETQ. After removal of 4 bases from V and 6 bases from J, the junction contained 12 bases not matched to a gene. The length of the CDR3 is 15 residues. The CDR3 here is CASSITDRGGVEQYF. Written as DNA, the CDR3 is TGCGCCAGCAGCATAACCGACAGGGGCGGGGTCGAGCAGTACTTC.

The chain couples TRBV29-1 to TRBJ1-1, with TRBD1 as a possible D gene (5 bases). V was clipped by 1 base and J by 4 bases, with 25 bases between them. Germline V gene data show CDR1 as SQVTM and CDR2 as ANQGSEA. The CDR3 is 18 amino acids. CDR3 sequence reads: CSVEGVEGLLRSSTEAFF. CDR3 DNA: TGCAGCGTTGAAGGGGTGGAGGGGCTTCTTCGAAGTAGCACTGAAGCTTTCTTT.

The CDR3 DNA reads as TGCAGCGTTGTGGGACTAGCGGGGGGGCCGAGTGCATATGAGCAGTTCTTC. It encodes CSVVGLAGGPSAYEQFF. V gene TRBV29-1 combines with J gene TRBJ2-1; 16 bases fit TRBD2. The germline V gene has CDR1 SQVTM and CDR2 ANQGSEA. Trimming took 4 bases from V and 8 from J; bases not matched to a gene: 11. The CDR3 is 17 residues long.

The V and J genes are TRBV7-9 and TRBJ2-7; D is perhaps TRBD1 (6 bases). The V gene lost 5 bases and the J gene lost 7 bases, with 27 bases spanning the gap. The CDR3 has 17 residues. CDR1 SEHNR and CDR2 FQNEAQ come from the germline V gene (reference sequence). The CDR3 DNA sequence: TGTGCCAGCAGCCCCAAGGAGACTACAGGGACCCTTGGGGAGCAGTACTTC. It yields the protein CASSPKETTGTLGEQYF.

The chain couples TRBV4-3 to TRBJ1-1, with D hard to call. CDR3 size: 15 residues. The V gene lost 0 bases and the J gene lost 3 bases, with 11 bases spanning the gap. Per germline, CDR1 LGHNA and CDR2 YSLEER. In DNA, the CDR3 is TGCGCCAGCAGCCAAGATAGCGTTCGGGACACTGAAGCTTTCTTT. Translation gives CASSQDSVRDTEAFF.

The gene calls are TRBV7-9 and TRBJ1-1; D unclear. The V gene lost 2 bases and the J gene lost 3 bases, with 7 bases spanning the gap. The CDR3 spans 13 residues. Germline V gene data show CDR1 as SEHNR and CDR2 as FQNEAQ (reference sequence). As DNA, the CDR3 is TGTGCCAGCAGCTTAATGGAGGACACTGAAGCTTTCTTT. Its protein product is CASSLMEDTEAFF. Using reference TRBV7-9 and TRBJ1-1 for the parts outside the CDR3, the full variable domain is DTGVSQNPRHKITKRGQNVTFRCDPISEHNRLYWYRQTLGQGPEFLTYFQNEAQLEKSRLLSDRFSAERPKGSFSTLEIQRTEQGDSAMYLCASSLMEDTEAFFGQGTRLTVV.

CDR3 in amino acids: CASSLLSQGNGYTF. CDR3 sequence (DNA): TGTGCCAGCAGTTTATTAAGTCAGGGGAATGGCTACACCTTC. The J gene is TRBJ1-2, the V gene TRBV28; D is possibly TRBD1 (6 bases). The CDR3 has 14 residues. V was trimmed by 1 base and J by 6 bases, leaving 12 bases between them. The germline V gene encodes CDR1 MDHEN and CDR2 SYDVKM.

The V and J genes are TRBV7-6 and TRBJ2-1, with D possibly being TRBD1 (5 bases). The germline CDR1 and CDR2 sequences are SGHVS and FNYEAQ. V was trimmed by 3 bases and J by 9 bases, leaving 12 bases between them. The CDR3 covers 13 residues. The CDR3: CASSFKAGPEQFF. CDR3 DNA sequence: TGTGCCAGCAGCTTCAAGGCAGGGCCTGAGCAGTTCTTC.

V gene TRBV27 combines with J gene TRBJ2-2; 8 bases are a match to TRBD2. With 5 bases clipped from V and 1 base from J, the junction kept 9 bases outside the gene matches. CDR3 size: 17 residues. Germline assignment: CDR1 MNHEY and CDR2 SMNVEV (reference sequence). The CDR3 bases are TGTGCCAGCAGTCCAATCGGGGGGGCCGGGAACACCGGGGAGCTGTTTTTT. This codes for CASSPIGGAGNTGELFF.

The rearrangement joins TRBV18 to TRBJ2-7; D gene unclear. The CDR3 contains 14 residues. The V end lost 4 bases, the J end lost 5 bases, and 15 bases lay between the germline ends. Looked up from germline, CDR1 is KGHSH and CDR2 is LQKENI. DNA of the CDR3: TGTGCCAGCTCACTTGAGGTCTCGGGTCACGAGCAGTACTTC. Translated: CASSLEVSGHEQYF.

CDR3 in amino acids: CASSQDRGQGRDNEQFF. The CDR3, as DNA: TGTGCCAGCAGCCAAGATCGGGGGCAGGGGAGGGACAATGAGCAGTTCTTC. V usage is TRBV4-2 and J usage is TRBJ2-1; possible D gene TRBD2, 7 bases. The germline gives CDR1 LGHNA, CDR2 YNFKEQ. This CDR3 comprises 17 residues. Trimming left V 0 bases short and J 5 bases short, with 17 bases between.

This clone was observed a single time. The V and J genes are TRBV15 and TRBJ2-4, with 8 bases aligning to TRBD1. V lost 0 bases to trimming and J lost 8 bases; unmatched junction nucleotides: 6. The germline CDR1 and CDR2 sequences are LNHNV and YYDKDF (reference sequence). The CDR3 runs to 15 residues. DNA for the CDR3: TGTGCCACCAGCAGAGATCCAGGGGGCAGAGACATTCAGTACTTC. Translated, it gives CATSRDPGGRDIQYF. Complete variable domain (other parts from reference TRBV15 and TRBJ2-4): DAMVIQNPRYQVTQFGKPVTLSCSQTLNHNVMYWYQQKSSQAPKLLFHYYDKDFNNEADTPDNFQSRRPNTSFCFLDIRSPGLGDTAMYLCATSRDPGGRDIQYFGAGTRLSVL.

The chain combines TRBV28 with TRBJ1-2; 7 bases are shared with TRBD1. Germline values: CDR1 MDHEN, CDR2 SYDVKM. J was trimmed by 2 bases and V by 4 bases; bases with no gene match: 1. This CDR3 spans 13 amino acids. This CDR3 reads CASSSGQNYGYTF. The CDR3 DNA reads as TGTGCCAGCAGTTCGGGACAGAACTATGGCTACACCTTC.

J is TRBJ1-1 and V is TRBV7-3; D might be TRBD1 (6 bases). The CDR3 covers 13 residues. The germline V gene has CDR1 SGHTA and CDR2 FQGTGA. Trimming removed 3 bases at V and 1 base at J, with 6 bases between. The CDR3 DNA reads TGTGCCAGCAGCTTGGGGGCGAACACTGAAGCTTTCTTT. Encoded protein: CASSLGANTEAFF. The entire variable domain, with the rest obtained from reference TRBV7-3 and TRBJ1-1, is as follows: GAGVSQTPSNKVTEKGKYVELRCDPISGHTALYWYRQSLGQGPEFLIYFQGTGAADDSGLPNDRFFAVRPEGSVSTLKIQRTERGDSAVYLCASSLGANTEAFFGQGTRLTVV.

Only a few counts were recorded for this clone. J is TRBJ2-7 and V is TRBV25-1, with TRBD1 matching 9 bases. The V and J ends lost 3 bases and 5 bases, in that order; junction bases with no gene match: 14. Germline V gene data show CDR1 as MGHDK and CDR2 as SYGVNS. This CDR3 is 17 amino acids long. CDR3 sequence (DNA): TGTGCCAGCAGTGAGGGAAAACAGGGGGCGCGGATGCACGAGCAGTACTTC. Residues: CASSEGKQGARMHEQYF.